The 27 T cell receptor beta chains given below trace back to one sample, sequenced in a study of identical twins' blood T cells. TCRdb ran MiXCR on the 5' RACE reads and lists one entry per CDR3 protein. The sample carries 350,000 to 400,000 distinct CDR3 sequences, over 25% recorded once. Sequences were obtained from PBMCs. The receptors derive from a woman aged 18-49 years in good health.

The CDR3 spells CASSLAINSNQPQHF. DNA for the CDR3: TGTGCCAGCAGCTTAGCCATCAATAGCAATCAGCCCCAGCATTTT. J is TRBJ1-5 and V is TRBV7-8; no clear D. The length of the CDR3 is 15 residues. V was pared by 0 bases and J by 0 bases, with 6 bases between. The germline gives CDR1 SGHVS, CDR2 FQNEAQ.

Here the CDR3 reads CASGWDVPFGHNSPLHF. CDR3 in DNA: TGTGCTAGTGGTTGGGACGTACCCTTTGGCCATAATTCACCCCTCCACTTT. The gene calls are TRBV12-5 and TRBJ1-6; weak D call: TRBD1 (5 bases). Trimming stripped 4 bases from V and 5 bases from J, with 18 bases between. This CDR3 region has 17 residues. Germline loops: CDR1 LGHNT, CDR2 FRNRAP.

This clonotype came up many times. One junction end does not reproduce the germline sequence, and a read error may be involved. Written as DNA, the CDR3 is TGTGCCAGCAGTTTCGACAGGGACACTGAAGCTTTCTTT. Translating it yields CASSFDRDTEAFF. The chain combines TRBV5-1 with TRBJ1-1; 7 nucleotides align to TRBD1. Per germline, CDR1 SGHRS and CDR2 YFSETQ. This CDR3 comprises 13 residues.

To note about this clonotype: No conserved phenylalanine or tryptophan ends this CDR3, so it is likely a read error. The chain recombines TRBV20-1 with TRBJ1-1; a possible D gene is TRBD1 (6 bases). The CDR3 has 12 residues. The germline CDR1 and CDR2 sequences are DFQATT and SNEGSKA (reference sequence). V was trimmed by 7 bases and J by 4 bases, leaving 13 bases between them. The CDR3 loop reads CSVGIRGTEAFS. CDR3 DNA: TGCAGTGTAGGCATCAGGGGCACTGAAGCTTTCTCT.

This clonotype has more than one count but fewer than ten. The chain has TRBV4-3 and TRBJ1-1, with D unresolved. V lost 1 base to trimming and J lost 3 bases, with 6 bases between them. The CDR3 loop spans 13 amino acids. Germline assignment: CDR1 LGHNA and CDR2 YSLEER. CDR3 residues: CASSQVEDTEAFF. The DNA for the CDR3 is TGCGCCAGCAGCCAAGTTGAGGACACTGAAGCTTTCTTT.

This chain connects TRBV19 to TRBJ1-1; possible D gene TRBD1, 6 bases. The V gene's germline CDR1 is LNHDA and CDR2 SQIVND (reference sequence). This CDR3 comprises 15 residues. The V gene lost 3 bases and the J gene lost 6 bases, with 17 bases spanning the gap. In nucleotides, the CDR3 is TGTGCCAGTAGTATTCCCACCAGGGGCGGGGCTGAAGCTTTCTTT. Protein: CASSIPTRGGAEAFF.

To note about this clonotype: This clone may be a read error of a much larger clone one base away. The genes are TRBV29-1 and TRBJ2-2; D tentatively reads TRBD1 or TRBD2 (5 bases each). This CDR3 is built from 13 residues. Looked up from germline, CDR1 is SQVTM and CDR2 is ANQGSEA. The CDR3 loop reads CSVEGQTTGERFF. The CDR3 DNA follows: TGCAGCGTTGAAGGACAGACCACCGGGGAGCGGTTTTTT.

The chain is built from TRBV6-5 and TRBJ2-2; the D gene is possibly TRBD2 (5 bases). Germline assignment: CDR1 MNHEY and CDR2 SVGAGI. The ends were cut back, 0 bases at V and 6 bases at J, with 14 bases in the middle. The CDR3 length is 16 residues. The CDR3 region has the DNA TGTGCCAGCAGTTACTCCGGCCTAGCCCTCCCCGGGGAGCTGTTTTTT. The encoded protein is CASSYSGLALPGELFF.

The rearrangement joins TRBV7-2 to TRBJ1-1, with D possibly matching TRBD1 (5 bases). V gave up 2 bases and J gave up 4 bases, with 11 bases separating them. This CDR3 spans 14 amino acids. Germline CDR1 reads SGHTA; CDR2 reads FQGNSA. Here the CDR3 reads CASSLLGGGTEAFF. In DNA, the CDR3 is TGTGCCAGCAGCTTATTGGGGGGAGGCACTGAAGCTTTCTTT.

The chain has TRBV29-1 and TRBJ1-1, with D perhaps TRBD1 (6 bases). Trimming took 8 bases from V and 5 from J, leaving 12 bases between them. Germline-derived CDR1 and CDR2 are SQVTM and ANQGSEA. The CDR3 contains 11 residues. As DNA, the CDR3 is TGCAGCCTTAGGGGGGCAACTGAAGCTTTCTTT. This sequence encodes CSLRGATEAFF. The complete variable domain, with remaining parts taken from reference TRBV29-1 and TRBJ1-1, reads SAVISQKPSRDICQRGTSLTIQCQVDSQVTMMFWYRQQPGQSLTLIATANQGSEATYESGFVIDKFPISRPNLTFSTLTVSNMSPEDSSIYLCSLRGATEAFFGQGTRLTVV.

The chain is built from TRBV2 and TRBJ2-5; D unresolved. The germline V and J ends were trimmed by 0 bases and 1 base, with 9 bases remaining between them. The CDR3 contains 15 residues. In germline, CDR1 is SNHLY, CDR2 FYNNEI. The CDR3, as DNA: TGTGCCAGCAGTGAAGCGACACACTCCCAAGAGACCCAGTACTTC. Translated: CASSEATHSQETQYF.

This clonotype was counted a few times. The chain is built from TRBV7-9 and TRBJ2-7; no definite D call. Germline V gives CDR1 SEHNR, CDR2 FQNEAQ (reference sequence). The CDR3 consists of 12 residues. Trimming pared 2 bases from V and 6 bases from J, leaving 8 bases between. CDR3 bases: TGTGCCAGCAGCTTAACCCTTTCCGAGCAGTACTTC. Amino acid sequence: CASSLTLSEQYF. Looking up the rest from reference TRBV7-9 and TRBJ2-7 gives the full variable domain: DTGVSQNPRHKITKRGQNVTFRCDPISEHNRLYWYRQTLGQGPEFLTYFQNEAQLEKSRLLSDRFSAERPKGSFSTLEIQRTEQGDSAMYLCASSLTLSEQYFGPGTRLTVT.

This clonotype was observed many times. The chain has TRBV3-1 and TRBJ1-2, with a possible D match to TRBD1 (5 bases). Germline assignment: CDR1 LGHDT and CDR2 YNNKEL (reference sequence). The V end was cut by 5 bases, the J end by 3 bases, with 10 bases between. The CDR3 length is 13 residues. CDR3 residues: CASSFGTDYGYTF. The CDR3 region has the DNA TGTGCCAGCAGCTTCGGGACGGACTATGGCTACACCTTC.

V is TRBV5-6 and J is TRBJ2-1; 9 bases are a match to TRBD1. Germline V gene sequence: CDR1 SGHDT, CDR2 YYEEEE. J lost 6 bases, V lost 5 bases, and 6 bases had no gene match. This CDR3 has 14 amino acids. CDR3 region: CASRIRDRVNEQFF. DNA of the CDR3: TGTGCCAGCAGAATCCGGGACAGGGTCAATGAGCAGTTCTTC.

Turning to this clonotype: Possible read error: a much larger clone is one base away. The V gene is TRBV29-1, the J gene TRBJ1-1; D call uncertain. The length of the CDR3 is 13 residues. The V end lost 4 bases, the J end lost 1 base, and 10 bases lay between the germline ends. The V gene's germline CDR1 is SQVTM and CDR2 ANQGSEA. Here the CDR3 reads CSVGAAANTEAFF. Written as DNA, the CDR3 is TGCAGCGTTGGGGCGGCAGCGAACACTGAAGCTTTCTTT.

The gene calls are TRBV28 and TRBJ2-1, with D hard to call. CDR3 length: 11 amino acids. The germline gives CDR1 MDHEN, CDR2 SYDVKM. Trimming removed 7 bases at V and 6 bases at J, with 7 bases between. CDR3 DNA: TGTGCCAGCAATTATTGCAATGAGCAGTTCTTC. Translated: CASNYCNEQFF. Looking up the rest from reference TRBV28 and TRBJ2-1 gives the full variable domain: DVKVTQSSRYLVKRTGEKVFLECVQDMDHENMFWYRQDPGLGLRLIYFSYDVKMKEKGDIPEGYSVSREKKERFSLILESASTNQTSMYLCASNYCNEQFFGPGTRLTVL.

Of note for this clonotype: A much bigger clone sits one base away, suggesting this may be a read error. The J gene is TRBJ1-5, the V gene TRBV20-1; D is undetermined. The CDR3 is 13 amino acids. The germline CDR1 and CDR2 sequences are DFQATT and SNEGSKA (reference sequence). The CDR3: CSSRRDVDQPQHF. The DNA for the CDR3 is TGCAGTTCTAGGAGGGATGTGGATCAGCCCCAGCATTTT.

This clonotype was recorded a few times. The chain combines TRBV9 with TRBJ2-7; no firm D call. This CDR3 contains 14 residues. V was pared by 0 bases and J by 2 bases, with 9 bases between. Germline V gene lookup returns CDR1 SGDLS and CDR2 YYNGEE. Here the CDR3 reads CASSVGGGTYEQYF. The CDR3 nucleotides are TGTGCCAGCAGCGTAGGGGGTGGGACCTACGAGCAGTACTTC.

This clonotype has more than one count but fewer than ten. The chain employs TRBV7-9 and TRBJ1-3; D remains ambiguous. CDR3 length: 17 residues. With 3 bases removed from V and 0 bases from J, the gap between germline ends came to 15 bases. Germline CDR1 SEHNR, CDR2 FQNEAQ (reference sequence). CDR3: CASSFMRNTYSGNTIYF. The CDR3 nucleotides are TGTGCCAGCAGCTTTATGAGGAACACCTACTCTGGAAACACCATATATTTT.

Turning to this clonotype: Mismatch with germline at one junction end may stem from a read error. The rearrangement links TRBV30 to TRBJ2-3; 7 bases map to TRBD2. This CDR3 has 14 residues. The V gene's germline CDR1 is GTSNPN and CDR2 SVGIG (reference sequence). The CDR3 coding sequence is TGTGCCCGGATGATCAGCGGGAAAACAGATGCGCAGTATTTT. Translating gives CARMISGKTDAQYF.

The rearrangement links TRBV20-1 to TRBJ1-2; D ambiguous. CDR1 DFQATT and CDR2 SNEGSKA come from the germline V gene (reference sequence). This CDR3 is built from 13 residues. V shed 6 bases and J shed 8 bases, with 19 bases lying between them. The CDR3 DNA reads TGCAGTGCCCCCGCACAAACCGTCGGGGGCTACACCTTC. This gives the protein CSAPAQTVGGYTF.

This clonotype was seen a handful of times. The chain carries TRBV18 and TRBJ1-5; D gene unclear. Deletions cut 2 bases from V and 6 bases from J, with 11 bases between. CDR1 and CDR2 from the germline V gene are KGHSH and LQKENI. This CDR3 has 14 residues. CDR3 sequence: CASSPWNNGQPQHF. The CDR3 DNA is TGTGCCAGCTCACCATGGAACAATGGTCAGCCCCAGCATTTT.

A few counts support this clonotype. The genes are TRBV9 and TRBJ2-2, with a possible D match to TRBD2 (6 bases). Trimming cost V 2 bases and J 7 bases, with 12 bases left between them. Germline V gene data show CDR1 as SGDLS and CDR2 as YYNGEE. The CDR3 consists of 14 residues. CDR3 residues: CASSVTGVVGELFF. The CDR3 coding sequence is TGTGCCAGCAGCGTTACGGGAGTGGTCGGGGAGCTGTTTTTT.

Notes on this clonotype: A read error is possible here, since a much larger clone lies one base away. Since no conserved phenylalanine or tryptophan closes the CDR3, a read error is the likely cause. This sequence joins TRBV4-3 and TRBJ1-1, with D tentatively TRBD1 (5 bases). The CDR3 length is 16 residues. Germline values: CDR1 LGHNA, CDR2 YSLEER. V shed 0 bases and J shed 4 bases, with 15 bases lying between them. The CDR3 bases are TGCGCCAGCAGCCAAGAGTTCAGGGATGGGAGCACTGAAGCTTTCTTG. This sequence encodes CASSQEFRDGSTEAFL.

This clonotype was seen at least ten times. CDR3 loop: CSAGTGGATRVNNEQFF. For the CDR3, the DNA is TGCAGTGCAGGGACAGGGGGCGCAACTAGGGTTAACAATGAGCAGTTCTTC. The V gene is TRBV20-1, the J gene TRBJ2-1, with TRBD1 identical over 12 bases. V shed 6 bases and J 5 bases; nucleotides not matched to a gene: 14. The CDR3 has 17 amino acids. Germline V CDR1 and CDR2: DFQATT, SNEGSKA (reference sequence).

This clonotype was counted a few times. The CDR3 nucleotides read TGTGCCAGCAGTTCCCAGGGTGTGGAGACCCAGTACTTC. Its protein product is CASSSQGVETQYF. The gene calls are TRBV7-2 and TRBJ2-5; TRBD1 might be the D (5 bases). Per germline, CDR1 SGHTA and CDR2 FQGNSA. CDR3 length equals 13 residues. The ends were cut back, 6 bases at V and 5 bases at J, with 13 bases in the middle.

A single count supports this clonotype. A much larger clonotype is one base distant, so this may be a read error. The genes are TRBV20-1 and TRBJ1-1, with TRBD1 as a possible D gene (5 bases). V lost 4 bases and J 2 bases, leaving 17 bases between the germline ends. Germline V gene data show CDR1 as DFQATT and CDR2 as SNEGSKA (reference sequence). This CDR3 is 15 amino acids long. In DNA form, the CDR3 reads TGCAGTGCTATACATCCCGGGGCCGCTAACACTGAAGCTTTCTTT. This sequence encodes CSAIHPGAANTEAFF.